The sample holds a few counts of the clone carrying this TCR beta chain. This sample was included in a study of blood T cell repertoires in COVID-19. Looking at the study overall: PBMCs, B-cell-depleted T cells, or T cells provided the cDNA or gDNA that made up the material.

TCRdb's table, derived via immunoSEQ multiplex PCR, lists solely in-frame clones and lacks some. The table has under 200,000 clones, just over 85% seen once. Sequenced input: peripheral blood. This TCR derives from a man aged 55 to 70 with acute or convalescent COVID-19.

The CDR3 here is CASSRVNTGELFF. CDR3 DNA: TGTGCCAGCAGCAGGGTCAACACCGGGGAGCTGTTTTTT. The chain joins TRBV2 to TRBJ2-2, with D perhaps matching TRBD1 (5 bases). CDR3 size: 13 residues. V lost 6 bases, J lost 2 bases, and 7 bases lay in between. Germline V gives CDR1 SNHLY, CDR2 FYNNEI.